The 3 T cell receptor beta chains listed next were all sequenced from one sample in a study of CXCR3-negative and CXCR3-positive naive CD8 T cells. It was by 5' RACE with UMI labels that the TRB cDNA libraries were prepared. Following a re-call of the 5' RACE reads, TCRdb has one entry per CDR3 protein and lacks DNA. Its table lists approximately 74,000 distinct CDR3 sequences. Input material: naive CXCR3- CD8+ T cells from blood. The subset is: CD45RO-CCR7+CD27+CD95- naive CD8+ T cells lacking CXCR3 (TNR3-). The receptor set was obtained from a human donor in good health. Some clones in this sample may be carry-over from other donors' samples.

The J gene is TRBJ2-7, the V gene TRBV29-1; absent DNA, TCRdb's TRBD1 call cannot be checked. The germline CDR1 and CDR2 sequences are SQVTM and ANQGSEA. CDR3 length: 17 residues. CDR3 sequence: CSVVPTNRDRPDYEQYF.

The rearrangement uses TRBV3-1 and TRBJ2-7. Germline V gene data show CDR1 as LGHDT and CDR2 as YNNKEL (reference sequence). CDR3 length: 11 amino acids. The CDR3 loop reads CASKSSYEQYF.

The chain has TRBV6-2 or TRBV6-3 and TRBJ2-1; TCRdb's D call of TRBD1 is untestable without DNA. There are 17 residues in the CDR3. CDR1 and CDR2 (germline): MNHEY, SVGEGT. The CDR3 region is CASSLVDRSFSNNEQFF.